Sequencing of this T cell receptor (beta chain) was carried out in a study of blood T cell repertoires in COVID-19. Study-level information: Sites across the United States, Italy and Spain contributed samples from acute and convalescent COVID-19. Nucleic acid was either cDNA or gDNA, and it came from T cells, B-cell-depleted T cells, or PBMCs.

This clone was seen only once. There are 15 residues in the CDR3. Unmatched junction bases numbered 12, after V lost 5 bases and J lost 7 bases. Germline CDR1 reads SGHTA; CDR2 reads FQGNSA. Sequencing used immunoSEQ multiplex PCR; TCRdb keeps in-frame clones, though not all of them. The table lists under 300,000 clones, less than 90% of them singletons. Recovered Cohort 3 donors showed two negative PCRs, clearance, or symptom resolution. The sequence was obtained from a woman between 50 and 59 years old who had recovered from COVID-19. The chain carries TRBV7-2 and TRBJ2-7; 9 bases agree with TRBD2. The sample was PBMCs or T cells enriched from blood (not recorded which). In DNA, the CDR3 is TGTGCCAGCAGCGCCTTGGTGGCGGGAGGGCAAGAGCAGTACTTC. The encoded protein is CASSALVAGGQEQYF. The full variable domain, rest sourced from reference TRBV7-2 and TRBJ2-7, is GAGVSQSPSNKVTEKGKDVELRCDPISGHTALYWYRQSLGQGLEFLIYFQGNSAPDKSGLPSDRFSAERTGGSVSTLTIQRTQQEDSAVYLCASSALVAGGQEQYFGPGTRLTVT.